Listed below are T cell receptor beta chains from one sample, sequenced in a study of blood T cell repertoires in COVID-19. The protocol was immunoSEQ multiplex PCR, while the TCRdb copy is restricted to in-frame clones and leaves out a portion. Of roughly 39,000 clones in the sample, roughly 94% were seen once. The material sequenced was peripheral blood. These TCRs come from a human donor with active COVID-19. The donor label of this sample is uncertain. The CDR3 runs from the conserved cysteine through the conserved F or W. D genes are given only for firm matches. The size entry is marked missing in some rows and otherwise reads once, few, many or a size class.

abundance,d_gene,v_gene,len,j_gene,CDR3aa,CDR3nt
.,.,TRBV5-5,20,TRBJ2-6,CASSLEQGYGAISGANVLTF,TGTGCCAGCAGCTTGGAACAGGGCTATGGAGCCATCTCTGGGGCCAACGTCCTGACTTTC
.,TRBD2,TRBV11-3,18,TRBJ2-1,CASSLDSAGIAGANEQFF,TGTGCCAGCAGCTTAGATAGCGCGGGGATAGCGGGAGCGAATGAGCAGTTCTTC
.,.,TRBV5-1,14,TRBJ2-3,CASSLGLGPDTQYF,TGCGCCAGCAGCTTGGGATTGGGCCCAGATACGCAGTATTTT
.,.,TRBV3-1/TRBV3-2,12,TRBJ1-6,CASSYSNSPLHF,TGTGCCAGCAGCTACAGTAATTCACCCCTCCACTTT
once,TRBD1,TRBV15,18,TRBJ1-3,CATSRDPGQGYSGNTIYF,TGTGCCACCAGCAGAGACCCCGGACAGGGCTACTCTGGAAACACCATATATTTT
.,.,TRBV29-1,12,TRBJ1-2,CSVEVQAGGYTF,TGCAGCGTTGAAGTCCAGGCTGGTGGCTACACCTTC
.,.,TRBV9,15,TRBJ2-7,CASSTSSGSIYEQYF,TGTGCCAGCAGCACCTCGAGCGGTTCCATCTACGAGCAGTACTTC
.,.,TRBV10-3,12,TRBJ1-2,CAISVQGYGYTF,TGTGCCATCAGTGTACAGGGATACGGCTACACCTTC
.,.,TRBV10-3,13,TRBJ1-2,CAIRDSHLYGYTF,TGTGCCATCAGGGACAGTCACCTCTATGGCTACACCTTC
.,.,TRBV11-2,14,TRBJ2-7,CASSFLGGGDEQYF,TGTGCCAGCAGCTTTTTGGGGGGTGGCGACGAGCAGTACTTC
.,.,TRBV6-5,16,TRBJ2-1,CASSYSPSTGYNEQFF,TGTGCCAGCAGTTACTCTCCGTCTACGGGCTACAATGAGCAGTTCTTC
.,.,TRBV7-6,15,TRBJ2-1,CASSSPAQGFNEQFF,TGTGCCAGCAGCTCTCCCGCTCAGGGGTTCAATGAGCAGTTCTTC
once,TRBD2,TRBV11-2,18,TRBJ2-2,CASSLKPPSASGRGELFF,TGTGCCAGCAGCTTAAAACCGCCGTCGGCTAGCGGGAGGGGGGAGCTGTTTTTT
once,.,TRBV11-3,13,TRBJ2-5,CASSPGGPETQYF,TGTGCCAGCAGCCCCGGGGGGCCAGAGACCCAGTACTTC
.,TRBD2,TRBV7-2,15,TRBJ2-1,CASSLVHLAGGEQFF,TGTGCCAGCAGCTTAGTGCACCTAGCGGGGGGGGAGCAGTTCTTC
.,.,TRBV27,14,TRBJ2-7,CASSLSPPGAEQYF,TGTGCCAGCAGTTTATCCCCCCCCGGAGCGGAGCAGTACTTC
.,.,TRBV5-1,14,TRBJ2-1,CASSLEQFYNEQFF,TGCGCCAGCAGCTTGGAACAGTTCTACAATGAGCAGTTCTTC
.,TRBD2,TRBV7-6,14,TRBJ2-3,CASTVAGGTDTQYF,TGTGCCAGCACCGTAGCGGGAGGGACAGATACGCAGTATTTT
.,TRBD1,TRBV29-1,15,TRBJ1-5,CSAFTGTGGNQPQHF,TGCAGCGCATTTACCGGGACAGGGGGCAATCAGCCCCAGCATTTT
.,TRBD1,TRBV5-1,13,TRBJ1-2,CASRPGGVSGYTF,TGCGCCAGCAGACCAGGGGGAGTGAGTGGCTACACCTTC
.,TRBD1,TRBV6-5,14,TRBJ1-4,CASRKKQGSEKLFF,TGTGCCAGCAGAAAAAAACAGGGGAGTGAAAAACTGTTTTTT
.,TRBD2,TRBV3-1/TRBV3-2,13,TRBJ2-2,CASTSGGIGELFF,TGTGCCAGCACTAGCGGGGGAATCGGGGAGCTGTTTTTT
.,TRBD2,TRBV3-1/TRBV3-2,15,TRBJ2-1,CASSPTSGQLAEQFF,TGTGCCAGCAGCCCGACTAGCGGACAACTAGCAGAGCAGTTCTTC
once,TRBD2,TRBV2,15,TRBJ2-2,CASSETGLAAIRLFF,TGTGCCAGCAGTGAAACAGGACTAGCGGCTATCAGGCTGTTTTTT
.,TRBD1,TRBV5-5,16,TRBJ1-1,CASSSRQGGWNTEAFF,TGTGCCAGCAGCTCCAGGCAGGGGGGATGGAACACTGAAGCTTTCTTT
.,.,TRBV9,17,TRBJ1-1,CASSATAVGQGNTEAFF,TGTGCCAGCAGCGCGACCGCAGTTGGGCAGGGGAACACTGAAGCTTTCTTT
.,TRBD2,TRBV19,15,TRBJ2-7,CASSNPSGSSYEQYF,TGTGCCAGTAGTAACCCTAGCGGAAGCTCCTACGAGCAGTACTTC
.,.,TRBV19,13,TRBJ2-5,CASCPERGETQYF,TGTGCCAGTTGTCCGGAACGAGGGGAGACCCAGTACTTC
.,TRBD2,TRBV4-3,14,TRBJ2-7,CASSQLAGVREQYF,TGCGCCAGCAGCCAACTAGCGGGAGTACGAGAGCAGTACTTC
once,TRBD1,TRBV5-1,17,TRBJ2-2,CASSLGGRTGQTGELFF,TGCGCCAGCAGCTTGGGGGGTAGGACAGGTCAGACCGGGGAGCTGTTTTTT
.,TRBD1,TRBV11-2,13,TRBJ2-5,CASSPTGVRTQYF,TGTGCCAGCAGCCCAACAGGGGTCAGGACCCAGTACTTC
.,.,TRBV3-1/TRBV3-2,15,TRBJ1-2,CASSSRGVANYGYTF,TGTGCCAGCAGCTCCCGGGGGGTAGCTAACTATGGCTACACCTTC
.,TRBD1,TRBV11-3,16,TRBJ2-1,CASSSDRVRADNEQFF,TGTGCCAGCAGCTCCGACAGGGTCCGGGCGGACAATGAGCAGTTCTTC
.,.,TRBV29-1,11,TRBJ2-7,CSVLTRYEQYF,TGCAGCGTTCTAACCCGTTACGAGCAGTACTTC
.,.,TRBV6-4,13,TRBJ2-5,CAGVRGRLGTQYF,TGTGCCGGAGTCCGCGGTCGGCTAGGGACCCAGTACTTC
.,.,TRBV9,14,TRBJ2-7,CASSPRWRSYEQYF,TGTGCCAGCAGCCCCCGTTGGAGATCCTACGAGCAGTACTTC
once,.,TRBV6-1,14,TRBJ2-7,CASSEIGEYYEQYF,TGTGCCAGCAGTGAAATCGGGGAGTATTACGAGCAGTACTTC
.,TRBD1,TRBV12-5,18,TRBJ1-3,CASGLGEETGAVGNTIYF,TGTGCTAGTGGTTTGGGCGAAGAAACAGGGGCTGTCGGAAACACCATATATTTT
.,.,TRBV28,12,TRBJ1-1,CASVDTGTEAFF,TGTGCCAGCGTTGATACGGGGACTGAAGCTTTCTTT
.,.,TRBV13,14,TRBJ2-1,CASSESQRENEQFF,TGTGCCAGCAGCGAGTCCCAGAGGGAGAATGAGCAGTTCTTC
.,.,TRBV18,14,TRBJ2-3,CASLGSGSTDTQYF,TGTGCCAGCCTTGGGTCAGGGAGCACAGATACGCAGTATTTT
.,.,TRBV24-1,16,TRBJ2-2,CATSDLGREFGGELFF,TGTGCCACCAGTGATTTGGGGAGAGAATTTGGCGGGGAGCTGTTTTTT
once,.,TRBV5-1,15,TRBJ2-2,CASSLETQNTGELFF,TGCGCCAGCAGCTTGGAGACACAGAACACCGGGGAGCTGTTTTTT
.,.,TRBV6-4,13,TRBJ1-2,CASSDSTGDGYTF,TGTGCCAGCAGTGACTCGACTGGAGATGGCTACACCTTC
.,TRBD1,TRBV7-9,15,TRBJ2-3,CASSLGTGSTDTQYF,TGTGCCAGCAGCTTAGGGACAGGGAGCACAGATACGCAGTATTTT
.,.,TRBV25-1,17,TRBJ2-1,CASSDGENSLKGNEQFF,TGTGCCAGCAGTGATGGTGAGAACAGTCTAAAGGGGAATGAGCAGTTCTTC
.,.,TRBV27,13,TRBJ1-4,CASSFIGGEKLFF,TGTGCCAGCAGCTTTATCGGGGGTGAAAAACTGTTTTTT
.,TRBD2,TRBV18,14,TRBJ2-7,CASSPSSGTYEQYF,TGTGCCAGCTCACCTTCTAGCGGAACCTACGAGCAGTACTTC
.,TRBD1,TRBV5-1,13,TRBJ2-7,CASSQGARYEQYF,TGCGCCAGCAGCCAGGGGGCGCGTTACGAGCAGTACTTC